The 2 T cell receptor beta chains in this list originate from one sample, sequenced in a study of T-cell reconstitution after alpha-beta-depleted transplantation in children. Using unique molecular identifiers, the investigators prepared the TCRbeta library. Using its own MiXCR run on the PCR reads, TCRdb lists one record per CDR3 protein. The table has 200,000 to 250,000 distinct CDR3 sequences, roughly a quarter seen once. Here the sequenced sample was PBMCs, mostly from graft donor cells, taken 360 days after TCRalphabeta/CD19-depleted stem cell transplant. These receptors were obtained from a female patient aged 2-9 years who had a stem cell transplant for congenital amegakaryocytic thrombocytopenia, so the T cells may come from the graft donor.

The rearrangement joins TRBV5-5 to TRBJ1-1; D may be TRBD1 (5 bases). Germline CDR1 reads SGHKS; CDR2 reads YYEKEE (reference sequence). The CDR3 length is 15 residues. Trimming took off 1 base at V and 4 bases at J, with 14 bases between the two ends. This CDR3 reads CASSLIGQKVTEAFF. The CDR3 region has the DNA TGTGCCAGCAGCTTGATCGGACAAAAGGTCACTGAAGCTTTCTTT. The full variable domain, in which reference TRBV5-5 and TRBJ1-1 provide the parts outside the CDR3, is DAGVTQSPTHLIKTRGQQVTLRCSPISGHKSVSWYQQVLGQGPQFIFQYYEKEERGRGNFPDRFSARQFPNYSSELNVNALLLGDSALYLCASSLIGQKVTEAFFGQGTRLTVV.

This clonotype was observed a few times. The genes are TRBV20-1 and TRBJ2-7, with TRBD2 matching 7 bases. The CDR3 has 17 amino acids. V trimming: 1 base; J trimming: 0 bases; junction bases outside the gene matches: 12. The germline gives CDR1 DFQATT, CDR2 SNEGSKA (reference sequence). The CDR3 region is CSARAASGITSSYEQYF. CDR3 bases: TGCAGTGCTAGAGCTGCGAGCGGGATTACGAGCTCCTACGAGCAGTACTTC.